Below are 20 T cell receptor beta chains sequenced from a single sample in a study of T cells in Graves' hyperthyroidism and ophthalmopathy. What was amplified from RNA transcripts were TCR beta CDR3 regions. TCR CDR3 underwent first-round RT-PCR with the HTBI primer set. One entry per CDR3 protein, called by TCRdb with MiXCR from the multiplex PCR reads. The sample holds 660,000 or so distinct CDR3 sequences; less than 25% are singletons and the top ten take over 30%. The specimen sequenced was blood. These receptors originate from a man aged 25-45 years with Graves' ophthalmopathy.

This clonotype showed up many times. The V and J genes are TRBV7-2 and TRBJ2-3, with 12 bases aligning to TRBD2. The CDR3 loop spans 16 amino acids. J gave up 8 bases and V 3 bases, and 9 bases lay outside the gene matches. The germline gives CDR1 SGHTA, CDR2 FQGNSA. The CDR3 nucleotides are TGTGCCAGCAGCTTTTCGACTAGCGGGAGTGGCGTTACGCAGTATTTT. Translated: CASSFSTSGSGVTQYF.

V is TRBV10-1 and J is TRBJ2-3; 8 bases map to TRBD1. Germline lookup yields CDR1 WNHNN and CDR2 SYGVQD (reference sequence). V dropped 4 bases and J dropped 6; count of bases not matched to a gene: 6. The CDR3 is 14 residues long. The CDR3 loop is CASSGGQGVDTQYF. CDR3 sequence (DNA): TGCGCCAGCAGTGGAGGACAGGGAGTGGATACGCAGTATTTT.

The chain recombines TRBV5-1 with TRBJ2-7, with D tentatively TRBD1 (5 bases). Germline lookup yields CDR1 SGHRS and CDR2 YFSETQ. The CDR3 has 13 residues. Trimming took 8 bases from V and 3 from J, leaving 15 bases between them. The CDR3 protein is CASCIGQGYEQYF. CDR3 nucleotide sequence: TGCGCCAGTTGCATCGGGCAGGGCTACGAGCAGTACTTC.

This chain links TRBV10-3 with TRBJ2-1; 7 bases are a match to TRBD1. This CDR3 has 17 amino acids. V lost 5 bases and J lost 2; bases outside the gene matches: 12. Germline values: CDR1 ENHRY, CDR2 SYGVKD. CDR3 amino acids: CAISSGRRDRTYNEQFF. For the CDR3, the DNA is TGTGCCATCAGTTCCGGCCGCCGGGACAGAACCTACAATGAGCAGTTCTTC.

The V gene is TRBV29-1, the J gene TRBJ2-5, with D unclear. V was shortened by 4 bases and J by 4 bases, with 7 bases between the two germline ends. Germline lookup yields CDR1 SQVTM and CDR2 ANQGSEA. The CDR3 is 11 amino acids. Here the CDR3 reads CSVAPGETQYF. The DNA for the CDR3 is TGCAGCGTTGCCCCGGGAGAGACCCAGTACTTC.

This clonotype has a count of ten or more. The chain employs TRBV12-3 or TRBV12-4 and TRBJ2-5, with D unclear. The length of the CDR3 is 14 residues. V lost 5 bases, J lost 5 bases, and 15 bases lay in between. CDR3 coding DNA: TGTGCCAGCAGTCCCTCATATGATCGGGAGACCCAGTACTTC. Translating gives CASSPSYDRETQYF.

Comments on this clonotype: A junction boundary mismatches the germline segment, possibly from a read error. V usage is TRBV20-1 and J usage is TRBJ1-1; TRBD1 agrees at 7 bases. Germline V CDR1 and CDR2: DFQATT, SNEGSKA (reference sequence). The CDR3 is 12 amino acids. The CDR3 sequence is CSARGGGGGRIF. Written as DNA, the CDR3 is TGCAGTGCTAGGGGAGGAGGGGGCGGCCGGATCTTT.

This clonotype was observed at least ten times. This sequence joins TRBV28 and TRBJ2-5; the D call may be TRBD1 or TRBD2 (7 bases each). Germline V lookup: CDR1 MDHEN, CDR2 SYDVKM. V dropped 8 bases and J dropped 4 bases, with 20 bases sitting between them. CDR3 length: 15 residues. CDR3: CASRPQGGGVETQYF. Here the CDR3 DNA reads TGTGCCAGCCGGCCCCAGGGGGGGGGCGTAGAGACCCAGTACTTC.

This clonotype has a single count. The CDR3 DNA reads TGTGCCAGCAGTTACTCGACCGGACGAGCTTCTAACTATGGCTACACCTTC. Its protein product is CASSYSTGRASNYGYTF. This chain joins TRBV6-5 and TRBJ1-2; D gene uncertain. V shed 0 bases and J shed 0 bases, with 14 bases lying between them. The germline V gene has CDR1 MNHEY and CDR2 SVGAGI. CDR3 length: 17 residues.

J is TRBJ1-3 and V is TRBV6-1; TRBD1 agrees at 8 bases. The CDR3 consists of 15 residues. Per the germline V gene, CDR1 is MNHNS and CDR2 is SASEGT. V dropped 8 bases and J dropped 0; count of bases not matched to a gene: 6. Here the CDR3 DNA reads TGTGCCAGCGGGACAGGTTATTTCTCTGGAAACACCATATATTTT. It is translated as CASGTGYFSGNTIYF.

With respect to this clonotype: Just one base apart from a much larger clone, this may be a read error. The CDR3 nucleotides are TGTGCCAGCAGCTACTCCCGGACAGAGACGTACCAAGAGACCCAGTACTTC. Residues: CASSYSRTETYQETQYF. The V call is TRBV11-2, the J call TRBJ2-5; tentatively, D is TRBD1 (6 bases). The V and J ends lost 4 bases and 0 bases respectively, with 18 bases between them. CDR1 is SGHAT, CDR2 FQNNGV, per germline. The CDR3 covers 17 residues.

This clonotype was observed a few times. The rearrangement links TRBV28 to TRBJ2-5; D remains ambiguous. The CDR3 runs 16 residues. Germline CDR1 MDHEN, CDR2 SYDVKM. The ends were cut back, 4 bases at V and 5 bases at J, with 20 bases in the middle. The CDR3 DNA is TGTGCCAGCAGTTCGGCAGCTAAAGATACCAAGGAGACCCAGTACTTC. Residues: CASSSAAKDTKETQYF.

The rearrangement joins TRBV10-3 to TRBJ2-3, with 10 bases identical to TRBD2. The CDR3 loop spans 19 amino acids. Per germline, CDR1 ENHRY and CDR2 SYGVKD. J lost 4 bases, V lost 8 bases, and 21 bases had no gene match. CDR3 sequence (DNA): TGTGCCATCTTTACTCTCTTGGGCCAGCGGGAGGGCCGGGCAGATACGCAGTATTTT. Protein product: CAIFTLLGQREGRADTQYF.

The chain links TRBV12-3 or TRBV12-4 to TRBJ2-7; D tentatively reads TRBD1 or TRBD2 (5 bases each). Trimming removed 3 bases at V and 2 bases at J, with 14 bases between. The CDR3 runs 15 residues. DNA of the CDR3: TGTGCCAGCAGTTTTCGGTCAGGGAGCACCTACGAGCAGTACTTC. Translated: CASSFRSGSTYEQYF.

The CDR3 coding sequence is TGCAGTGCTAGGACTGGCGGGAATAGTAATGAGCAGTTCTTC. This codes for CSARTGGNSNEQFF. This rearrangement joins TRBV20-1 to TRBJ2-1; maybe TRBD2 (6 bases). V was trimmed by 3 bases and J by 7 bases, leaving 16 bases between them. This CDR3 comprises 14 residues. The germline V gene encodes CDR1 DFQATT and CDR2 SNEGSKA (reference sequence).

To note about this clonotype: Relative to the germline gene, one junction end is altered; a read error may explain this. The CDR3 here is CASSFRRGVIEKLFF. Written as DNA, the CDR3 is TGTGCCAGCAGCTTCCGACGGGGGGTTATAGAAAAACTGTTTTTT. This chain uses TRBV5-1 with TRBJ1-4, with TRBD1 as a possible D gene (5 bases). The CDR3 covers 15 residues. Germline V gene sequence: CDR1 SGHRS, CDR2 YFSETQ.

This clonotype was counted between two and nine times. The V call is TRBV20-1, the J call TRBJ1-5; the D gene is possibly TRBD1 (5 bases). This CDR3 comprises 14 residues. V lost 4 bases to trimming and J lost 7 bases, with 17 bases between them. The germline V gene encodes CDR1 DFQATT and CDR2 SNEGSKA (reference sequence). The chain's CDR3 is CSATATQGGQPQHF. In DNA form, the CDR3 reads TGCAGTGCTACTGCCACGCAGGGTGGCCAGCCCCAGCATTTT.

In regard to this clonotype: A much larger clone sits a single nucleotide away, making a read error possible. The chain couples TRBV7-2 to TRBJ2-5; D unresolved. The V and J ends lost 1 base and 5 bases respectively, with 14 bases between them. CDR3 length: 15 residues. CDR1 and CDR2 from the germline V gene are SGHTA and FQGNSA. The CDR3 DNA sequence: TGTGCCAGCAGCTTAGGGTCGGTAGGGCACGAGACCCAGTACTTC. As protein: CASSLGSVGHETQYF. Full variable domain (remainder filled in from reference TRBV7-2 and TRBJ2-5): GAGVSQSPSNKVTEKGKDVELRCDPISGHTALYWYRQSLGQGLEFLIYFQGNSAPDKSGLPSDRFSAERTGGSVSTLTIQRTQQEDSAVYLCASSLGSVGHETQYFGPGTRLLVL.

The table lists this clonotype with many counts. This chain joins TRBV5-6 and TRBJ2-7, with 7 bases that match TRBD2. This CDR3 is 14 amino acids long. Germline V lookup: CDR1 SGHDT, CDR2 YYEEEE. V was clipped by 2 bases and J by 9 bases; unmatched bases: 11. CDR3 loop: CASSLDGTTRRQYF. Written as DNA, the CDR3 is TGTGCCAGCAGCTTAGATGGGACTACACGCCGGCAGTACTTC.

This clonotype was seen only a few times. J is TRBJ2-3 and V is TRBV6-5; either TRBD1 or TRBD2 may fit D (5 bases each). The CDR3 has 12 amino acids. The V and J ends lost 0 bases and 10 bases respectively, with 8 bases between them. Germline CDR1 MNHEY, CDR2 SVGAGI. This CDR3 is CASSYSQGPQYF. The CDR3 DNA reads TGTGCCAGCAGTTACTCCCAGGGACCGCAGTATTTT.